This is a list of T cell receptor beta chains from one sample in a study of blood T cell repertoires in COVID-19. Profiled with immunoSEQ multiplex PCR; TCRdb holds only in-frame clones, not every one. The sample includes hundreds of thousands of clones, 86% of them seen just once. The material sequenced was PBMCs or T cells enriched from blood (not recorded which). The receptors were gathered from a young man who had recovered from COVID-19. CDR3s include the opening cysteine and the closing phenylalanine or tryptophan. D genes are given only for firm matches. Clone size, where shown, is once, few, many, or a class for clones that have expanded.

>TRBD1|TRBJ1-1|TRBV10-1|NA
TGCGCCAGCAGTCGGGACAGGGTGAACACTGAAGCTTTCTTT
CASSRDRVNTEAFF
>TRBD1|TRBJ1-1|TRBV4-2|NA
TGTGCCAGCAGCCAAAAAGGGGGCGCTGCTGAAGCTTTCTTT
CASSQKGGAAEAFF
>NA|TRBJ1-3|TRBV28|NA
TGTGCCAGCAGTTCAGACAGGCTGCCAAACACCATATATTTT
CASSSDRLPNTIYF
>TRBD2|TRBJ2-7|TRBV14|NA
TGTGCCAGCAGTGGAGCGGGATTACCCGGCGAGCAGTACTTC
CASSGAGLPGEQYF
>NA|TRBJ1-2|TRBV19|NA
TGTGCCAGTCGCGCTAACTATGGCTACACCTTC
CASRANYGYTF
>NA|TRBJ1-1|TRBV11-3|NA
TGTGCCAGCAGCTTTTCGACTGAAGCTTTCTTT
CASSFSTEAFF
>NA|TRBJ2-5|TRBV7-2|NA
TGTGCCAGCAGCGCCAACGCGCTAGCTGGGGAGACCCAGTACTTC
CASSANALAGETQYF
>TRBD1|TRBJ2-5|TRBV5-1|NA
TGCGCCAGCAGCTTGGGAGGGGGCAGGGGAACACGCGAGACCCAGTACTTC
CASSLGGGRGTRETQYF
>NA|TRBJ2-7|TRBV9|few
TGTGCCAGCAGCCCCCGACTCAACTCCTACGAGCAGTACTTC
CASSPRLNSYEQYF
>TRBD1|TRBJ2-7|TRBV5-4|NA
TGTGCCATCGCTAAAACAGGGGAATCCTACGAGCAGTACTTC
CAIAKTGESYEQYF
>TRBD2|TRBJ2-7|TRBV30|few
TGTGCCTGGAGGCGATTACGACTAGCGGGGGCCTACGAGCAGTACTTC
CAWRRLRLAGAYEQYF
>NA|TRBJ1-4|TRBV5-5|NA
TGTGCCAGCAGCGCTCAAAACTCCCCACGGGGAAATGAAAAACTGTTTTTT
CASSAQNSPRGNEKLFF
>TRBD1|TRBJ2-7|TRBV14|NA
TGTGCCAGCAGCCAAGATTTCCCCCCGGGACAGGGGGCCAACGAGCAGTACTTC
CASSQDFPPGQGANEQYF
>NA|TRBJ2-3|TRBV24-1|NA
TGTGCCACCAGTGCCAGACAGGTTGTCCAAGATACGCAGTATTTT
CATSARQVVQDTQYF
>NA|TRBJ2-2|TRBV7-2|NA
TGTGCCAGCAGCCCTAGCGCGAACACCGGGGAGCTGTTTTTT
CASSPSANTGELFF
>TRBD1|TRBJ1-1|TRBV5-8|NA
TGTGCCAGCAGCTTGTACCAGGGACAGGGGGCTTTTACTGAAGCTTTCTTT
CASSLYQGQGAFTEAFF
>TRBD1|TRBJ2-1|TRBV12-5|NA
TGTGCTAGTGGTGGGACAGGTTATTTCTACAATGAGCAGTTCTTC
CASGGTGYFYNEQFF
>NA|TRBJ2-7|TRBV19|NA
TGTGCCAGTAGCAGGAGGCCTTCAACCATCTACGAGCAGTACTTC
CASSRRPSTIYEQYF
>TRBD1|TRBJ1-5|TRBV6-5|NA
TGTGCCAGCAAGACAGGGAATCAGCCCCAGCATTTT
CASKTGNQPQHF
>NA|TRBJ2-1|TRBV30|once
TGTGCCTGGAGTGGTGGTCTAGTCTACAATGAGCAGTTCTTC
CAWSGGLVYNEQFF
>NA|TRBJ1-4|TRBV28|NA
TGTGCCAGCAGTTTGTACAGTTCCAATGAAAAACTGTTTTTT
CASSLYSSNEKLFF
>NA|TRBJ1-6|TRBV11-2|NA
TGTGCCAGCAGCTTAGATCGAGGTTCACCCCTCCACTTT
CASSLDRGSPLHF
>NA|TRBJ1-5|TRBV12-3/TRBV12-4|NA
TGTGCCAGCAGCCGGGAGGGGCCCCAGCATTTT
CASSREGPQHF
>TRBD1|TRBJ2-3|TRBV18|NA
TGTGCCAGCTCACTTGGACAGGGTACAGATACGCAGTATTTT
CASSLGQGTDTQYF
>TRBD1|TRBJ2-7|TRBV19|NA
TGTGCCAGTAGTCACCGGGACAGGGCCTCCTACGAGCAGTACTTC
CASSHRDRASYEQYF
>TRBD2|TRBJ2-3|TRBV2|NA
TGTGCCAGCAGTCTGACTAGCGGGGGGTCCCCTAGCACAGATACGCAGTATTTT
CASSLTSGGSPSTDTQYF
>NA|TRBJ1-2|TRBV19|NA
TGTGCCAGTAGACCTGGACAGAGGGGGAACTATGGCTACACCTTC
CASRPGQRGNYGYTF
>TRBD1|TRBJ1-4|TRBV7-8|NA
TGTGCCAGCAGCCTCCGGGACAGGCCAAATGAAAAACTGTTTTTT
CASSLRDRPNEKLFF
>NA|TRBJ1-5|TRBV24-1|NA
TGTGCCACCAGTGATCCGGGGACTGGCAATCAGCCCCAGCATTTT
CATSDPGTGNQPQHF
>NA|TRBJ2-2|TRBV30|NA
TGTGCCTGGAAGGAACAACAGATCAACACCGGGGAGCTGTTTTTT
CAWKEQQINTGELFF
>TRBD2|TRBJ2-2|TRBV28|NA
TGTGCCAGCAGTTTAGCCACTAGCGGGGCTAACACCGGGGAGCTGTTTTTT
CASSLATSGANTGELFF
>TRBD2|TRBJ2-2|TRBV2|NA
TGTGCCAGCAGTTCTCCGGGACTAGCGACCAACACCGGGGAGCTGTTTTTT
CASSSPGLATNTGELFF
>TRBD1|TRBJ1-1|TRBV16|NA
TGTGCCAGCAGCCAAACACAGGGGGCGGACACTGAAGCTTTCTTT
CASSQTQGADTEAFF
>NA|TRBJ2-1|TRBV5-1|NA
TGCGCCAGCAGCGGGAGCAGTTTGCGCTCCTACAATGAGCAGTTCTTC
CASSGSSLRSYNEQFF
>TRBD2|TRBJ2-1|TRBV11-2|once
TGTGCCAGCAGCCCAGGGACTAGCGGGAAGAATGGGAATGAGCAGTTCTTC
CASSPGTSGKNGNEQFF
>NA|TRBJ2-1|TRBV7-2|NA
TGTGCCAGCAGCTCAGGACAGATCCATGAGCAGTTCTTC
CASSSGQIHEQFF
>NA|TRBJ2-7|TRBV7-9|NA
TGTGCCAGCAGCTTAGTGGGGCTGACGTTCTACGAGCAGTACTTC
CASSLVGLTFYEQYF
>TRBD1|TRBJ2-1|TRBV29-1|NA
TGCAGCGCACGACAGGGTGTGCCTGAGCAGTTCTTC
CSARQGVPEQFF
>NA|TRBJ2-3|TRBV2|NA
TGTGCCAGCAGAGGGGACTTGGATACGCAGTATTTT
CASRGDLDTQYF